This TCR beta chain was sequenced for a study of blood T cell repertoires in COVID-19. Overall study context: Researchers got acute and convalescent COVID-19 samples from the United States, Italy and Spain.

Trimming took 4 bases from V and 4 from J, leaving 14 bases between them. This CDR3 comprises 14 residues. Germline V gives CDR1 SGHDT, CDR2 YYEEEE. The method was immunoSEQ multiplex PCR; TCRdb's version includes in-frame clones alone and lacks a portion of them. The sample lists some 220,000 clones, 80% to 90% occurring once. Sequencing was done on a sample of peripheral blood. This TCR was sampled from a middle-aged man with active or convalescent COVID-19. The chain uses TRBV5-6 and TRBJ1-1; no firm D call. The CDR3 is CASSPRPGGTEAFF. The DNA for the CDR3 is TGTGCCAGCAGCCCGCGTCCCGGCGGCACTGAAGCTTTCTTT.